This T cell receptor beta chain appears in the sequencing data of a study of blood T cell repertoires in COVID-19. This CDR3 region has 17 residues. V was clipped by 0 bases and J by 10 bases, with 22 bases between them. Germline V lookup: CDR1 KGHSH, CDR2 LQKENI. Authors' processing steps: Amplification from reference gene primers served as the basis for estimated nucleated cell counts. The table came from immunoSEQ multiplex PCR; TCRdb's copy has only in-frame clones and leaves some out. V and J calls and clone size are copied from that table; D and trimming were computed from the DNA. The table lists about 210,000 clones, roughly 84% of them singletons.

Sample: peripheral blood. The chain employs TRBV18 and TRBJ2-1, with D hard to call. The source is a woman of 80 years or more with acute or convalescent COVID-19. The CDR3 loop reads CASSPPNRGTLTAEQFF. The CDR3 bases are TGTGCCAGCTCACCACCGAACCGAGGAACCCTTACGGCGGAGCAGTTCTTC.